The 2 T cell receptor beta chains in this list originate from one sample, sequenced in a study of T cells after yellow fever vaccination. Via MiXCR, TCRdb re-called the 5' RACE reads, giving one row per CDR3 protein. This sample carries some 340,000 distinct CDR3 sequences, over 4% of them seen once, and the ten largest clones take 20% to 25%. Source: PBMCs, taken 5 days after the yellow fever booster vaccination. The receptors shown here come from a man aged 18 to 30 who received the YFV17D yellow fever vaccine.

This clonotype showed up just a few times. This chain joins TRBV5-4 and TRBJ2-1, with 8 positions matching TRBD1. Trimming at V came to 0 bases and at J to 0 bases, leaving 5 bases not matched to a gene. CDR1 and CDR2 (germline): SGHNT, YYREEE (reference sequence). There are 17 residues in the CDR3. The CDR3 is CASSLAGGASSYNEQFF. The DNA of the CDR3 is TGTGCCAGCAGCTTGGCAGGGGGCGCGAGCTCCTACAATGAGCAGTTCTTC. The variable domain in full, completed from reference TRBV5-4 and TRBJ2-1, reads ETGVTQSPTHLIKTRGQQVTLRCSSQSGHNTVSWYQQALGQGPQFIFQYYREEENGRGNFPPRFSGLQFPNYSSELNVNALELDDSALYLCASSLAGGASSYNEQFFGPGTRLTVL.

The chain is built from TRBV5-1 and TRBJ1-1; perhaps TRBD1 as D (6 bases). In germline, CDR1 is SGHRS, CDR2 YFSETQ. Trimming removed 5 bases from V and 6 bases from J, with 14 bases in between. CDR3 size: 13 residues. The CDR3 is CASRNMGAAEAFF. The CDR3 DNA is TGCGCCAGCAGAAATATGGGGGCAGCTGAAGCTTTCTTT.